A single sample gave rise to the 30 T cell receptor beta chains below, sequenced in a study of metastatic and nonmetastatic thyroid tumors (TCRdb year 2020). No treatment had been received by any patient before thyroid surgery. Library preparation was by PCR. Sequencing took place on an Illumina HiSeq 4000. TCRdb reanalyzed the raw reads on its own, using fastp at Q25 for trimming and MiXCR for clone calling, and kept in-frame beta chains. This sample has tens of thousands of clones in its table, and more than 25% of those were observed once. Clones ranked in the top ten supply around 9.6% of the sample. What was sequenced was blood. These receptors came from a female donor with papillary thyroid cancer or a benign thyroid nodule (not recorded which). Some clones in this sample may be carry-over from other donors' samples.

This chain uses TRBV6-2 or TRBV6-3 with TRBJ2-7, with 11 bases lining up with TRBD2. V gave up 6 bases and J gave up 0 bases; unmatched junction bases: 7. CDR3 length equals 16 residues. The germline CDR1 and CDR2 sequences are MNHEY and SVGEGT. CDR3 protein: CASRTTSGGSSYEQYF. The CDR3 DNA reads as TGTGCCAGCAGGACCACTAGCGGGGGAAGCTCCTACGAGCAGTACTTC.

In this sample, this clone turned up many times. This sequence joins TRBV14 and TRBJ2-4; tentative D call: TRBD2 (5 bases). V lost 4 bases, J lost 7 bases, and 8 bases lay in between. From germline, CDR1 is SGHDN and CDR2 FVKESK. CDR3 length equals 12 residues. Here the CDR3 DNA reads TGTGCCAGCAGCCCGAGAGGGAACATTCAGTACTTC. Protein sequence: CASSPRGNIQYF.

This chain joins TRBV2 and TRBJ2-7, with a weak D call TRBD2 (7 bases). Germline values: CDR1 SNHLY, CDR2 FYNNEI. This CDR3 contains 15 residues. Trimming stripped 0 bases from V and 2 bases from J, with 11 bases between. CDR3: CASSEAGGGPYEQYF. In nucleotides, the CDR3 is TGTGCCAGCAGTGAAGCGGGCGGGGGCCCCTACGAGCAGTACTTC.

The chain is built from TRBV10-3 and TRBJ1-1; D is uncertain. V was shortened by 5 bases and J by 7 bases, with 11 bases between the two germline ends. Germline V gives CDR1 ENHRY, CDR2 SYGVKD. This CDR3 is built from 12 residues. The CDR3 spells CAISKDGSEAFF. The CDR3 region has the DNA TGTGCCATCAGTAAGGATGGCAGTGAAGCTTTCTTT.

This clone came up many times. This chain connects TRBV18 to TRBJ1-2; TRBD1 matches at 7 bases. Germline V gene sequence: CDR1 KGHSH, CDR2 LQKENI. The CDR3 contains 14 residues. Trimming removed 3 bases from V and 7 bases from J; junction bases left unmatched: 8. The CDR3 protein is CASSPTGDLGGYTF. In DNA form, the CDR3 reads TGTGCCAGCTCACCCACAGGGGACCTGGGTGGCTACACCTTC.

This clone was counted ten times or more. For the CDR3, the DNA is TGTGCCACCAGCAGAGCTAGAGCGGTCGGGAATGGCTACACCTTC. This gives the protein CATSRARAVGNGYTF. The V and J genes are TRBV15 and TRBJ1-2; D uncertain. Per germline, CDR1 LNHNV and CDR2 YYDKDF (reference sequence). V was trimmed by 1 base and J by 6 bases, leaving 15 bases between them. This CDR3 region has 15 residues.

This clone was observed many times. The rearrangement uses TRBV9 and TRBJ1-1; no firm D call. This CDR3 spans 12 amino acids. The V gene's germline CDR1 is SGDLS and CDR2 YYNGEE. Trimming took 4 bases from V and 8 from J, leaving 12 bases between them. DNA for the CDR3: TGTGCCAGCAGCCCCGGAGGGCTGGAAGCTTTCTTT. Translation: CASSPGGLEAFF.

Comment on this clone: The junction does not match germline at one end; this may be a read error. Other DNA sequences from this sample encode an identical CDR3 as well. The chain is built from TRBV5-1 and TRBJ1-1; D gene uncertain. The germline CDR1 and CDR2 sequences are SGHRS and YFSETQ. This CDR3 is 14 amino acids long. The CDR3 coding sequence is TGCGCCAGCAGCTTGGACTGGACGAACACTGAAGCCTTCTTT. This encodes CASSLDWTNTEAFF.

The CDR3 bases are TGTGCCAGCAGTGTAGGGGTTATCAGCAATCAGCCCCAGCATTTT. Its translation: CASSVGVISNQPQHF. J is TRBJ1-5 and V is TRBV12-3 or TRBV12-4; D is possibly TRBD1 (5 bases). CDR3 length: 15 residues. Trimming pared 5 bases from V and 1 base from J, leaving 12 bases between.

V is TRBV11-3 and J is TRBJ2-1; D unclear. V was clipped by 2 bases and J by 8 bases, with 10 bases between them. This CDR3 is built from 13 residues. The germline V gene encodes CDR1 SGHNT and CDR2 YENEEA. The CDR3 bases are TGTGCCAGCAGCTTAAGTATCCGGGATGAGCAGTTCTTC. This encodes CASSLSIRDEQFF.

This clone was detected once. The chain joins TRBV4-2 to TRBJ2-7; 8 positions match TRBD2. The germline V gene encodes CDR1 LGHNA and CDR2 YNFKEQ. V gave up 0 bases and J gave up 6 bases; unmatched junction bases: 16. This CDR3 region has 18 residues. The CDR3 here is CASSQERRLAWRGLEQYF. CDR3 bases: TGTGCCAGCAGCCAAGAAAGGAGACTAGCGTGGAGGGGTCTCGAGCAGTACTTC.

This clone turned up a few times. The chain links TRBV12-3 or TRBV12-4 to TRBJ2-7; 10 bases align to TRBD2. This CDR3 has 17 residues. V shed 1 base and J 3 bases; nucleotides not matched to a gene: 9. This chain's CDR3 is CASSLGGSGRIYYEQYF. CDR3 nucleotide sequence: TGTGCCAGCAGTTTAGGGGGTAGCGGGAGGATCTACTACGAGCAGTACTTC.

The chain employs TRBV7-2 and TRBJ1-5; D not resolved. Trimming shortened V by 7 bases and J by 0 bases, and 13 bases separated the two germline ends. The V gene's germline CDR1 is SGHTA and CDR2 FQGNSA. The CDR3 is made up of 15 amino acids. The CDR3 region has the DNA TGTGCCAGCATCTTGGAGTGCCTTAGCAATCAGCCCCAGCATTTT. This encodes CASILECLSNQPQHF.

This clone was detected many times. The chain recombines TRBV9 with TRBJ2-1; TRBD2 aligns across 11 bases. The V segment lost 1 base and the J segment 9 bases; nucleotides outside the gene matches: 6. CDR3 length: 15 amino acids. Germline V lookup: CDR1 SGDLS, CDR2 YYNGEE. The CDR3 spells CASSVHTSGSGEQFF. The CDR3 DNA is TGTGCCAGCAGCGTACATACTAGCGGGAGTGGTGAGCAGTTCTTC.

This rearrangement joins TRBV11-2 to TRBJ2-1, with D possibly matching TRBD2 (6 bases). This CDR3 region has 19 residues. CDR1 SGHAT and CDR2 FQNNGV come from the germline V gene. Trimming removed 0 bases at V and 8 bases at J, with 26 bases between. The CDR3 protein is CASSLEIAGYPTFKDEQFF. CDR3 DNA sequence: TGTGCCAGCAGCTTAGAAATCGCGGGGTACCCAACATTCAAGGATGAGCAGTTCTTC.

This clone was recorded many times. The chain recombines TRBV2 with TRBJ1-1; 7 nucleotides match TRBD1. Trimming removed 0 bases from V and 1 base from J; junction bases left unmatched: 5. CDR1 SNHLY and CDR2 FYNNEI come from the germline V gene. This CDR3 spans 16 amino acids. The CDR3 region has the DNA TGTGCCAGCAGTGAAGCGCGAGGGGGCAGGAACACTGAAGCTTTCTTT. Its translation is CASSEARGGRNTEAFF.

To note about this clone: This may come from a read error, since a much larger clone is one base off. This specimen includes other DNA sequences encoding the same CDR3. CDR3 DNA sequence: TGTGCCAGCAGCCAACAGGGGTACCGAGCGCGGCCTGGGGCCAATGTCCTGACTTTC. It specifies CASSQQGYRARPGANVLTF. The chain uses TRBV11-1 and TRBJ2-6, with 7 bases fitting TRBD1. The CDR3 contains 19 residues. In germline, CDR1 is SGHAT, CDR2 FQDESV (reference sequence).

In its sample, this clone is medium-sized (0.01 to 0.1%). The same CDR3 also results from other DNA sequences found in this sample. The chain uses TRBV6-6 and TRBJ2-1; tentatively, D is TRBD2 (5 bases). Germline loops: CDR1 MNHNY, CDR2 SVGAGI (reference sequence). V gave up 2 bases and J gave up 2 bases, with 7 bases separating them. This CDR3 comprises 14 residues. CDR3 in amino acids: CASSYNGAYNEQFF. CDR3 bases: TGTGCCAGCAGTTACAACGGGGCCTACAATGAGCAGTTCTTC.

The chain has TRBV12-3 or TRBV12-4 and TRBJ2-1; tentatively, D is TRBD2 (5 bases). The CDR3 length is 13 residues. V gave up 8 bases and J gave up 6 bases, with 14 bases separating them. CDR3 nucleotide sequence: TGTGCCAGCTCCCTCGGACTGCGCAATGAGCAGTTCTTC. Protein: CASSLGLRNEQFF.

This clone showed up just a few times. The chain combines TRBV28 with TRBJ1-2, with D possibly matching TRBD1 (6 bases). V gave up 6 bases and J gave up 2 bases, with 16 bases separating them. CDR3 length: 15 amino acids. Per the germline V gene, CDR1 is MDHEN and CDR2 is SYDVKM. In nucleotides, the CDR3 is TGTGCCAGCAGAACAGGGACCCCACTAAACTATGGCTACACCTTC. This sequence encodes CASRTGTPLNYGYTF.

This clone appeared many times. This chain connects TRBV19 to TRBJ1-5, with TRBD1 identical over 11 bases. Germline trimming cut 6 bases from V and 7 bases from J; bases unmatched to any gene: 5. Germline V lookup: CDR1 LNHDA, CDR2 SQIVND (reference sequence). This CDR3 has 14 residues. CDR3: CASRGQGDRQPQHF. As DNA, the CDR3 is TGTGCCAGTAGGGGACAGGGGGATCGACAGCCCCAGCATTTT.

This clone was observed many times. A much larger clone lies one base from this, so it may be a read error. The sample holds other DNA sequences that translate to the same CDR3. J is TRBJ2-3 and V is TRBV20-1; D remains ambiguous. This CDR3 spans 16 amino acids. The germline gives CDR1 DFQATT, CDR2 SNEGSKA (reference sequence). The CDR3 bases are TGTAGTGCTAGTCGAGTCCGGTTGGCCCGGCTCGATACGCAGTATTTT. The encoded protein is CSASRVRLARLDTQYF.

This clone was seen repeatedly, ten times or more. This CDR3 reads CASSLTTGTRGYTF. DNA of the CDR3: TGTGCCAGCAGCTTAACGACAGGGACGCGGGGCTACACCTTC. The chain joins TRBV7-8 to TRBJ1-2, with 7 bases identical to TRBD1. J lost 8 bases, V lost 2 bases, and 8 bases had no gene match. Germline CDR1 reads SGHVS; CDR2 reads FQNEAQ. The CDR3 is 14 residues long.

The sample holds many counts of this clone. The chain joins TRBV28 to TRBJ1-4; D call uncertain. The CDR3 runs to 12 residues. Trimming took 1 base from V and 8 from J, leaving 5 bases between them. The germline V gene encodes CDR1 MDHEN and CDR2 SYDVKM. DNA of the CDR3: TGTGCCAGCAGTTTATTTGCCGAAAAACTGTTTTTT. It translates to CASSLFAEKLFF.

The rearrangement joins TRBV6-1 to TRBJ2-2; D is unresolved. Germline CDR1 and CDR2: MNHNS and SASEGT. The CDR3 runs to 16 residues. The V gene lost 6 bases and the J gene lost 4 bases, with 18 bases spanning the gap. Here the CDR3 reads CASSRRVGPGTGELFF. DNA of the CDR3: TGTGCCAGCAGCCGACGCGTAGGACCCGGCACCGGGGAGCTGTTTTTT.

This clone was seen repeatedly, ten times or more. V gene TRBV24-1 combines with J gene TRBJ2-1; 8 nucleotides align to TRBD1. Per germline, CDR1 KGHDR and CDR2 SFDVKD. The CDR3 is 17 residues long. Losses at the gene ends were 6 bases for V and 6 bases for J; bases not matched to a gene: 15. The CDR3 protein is CATSKDRVLPGSNEQFF. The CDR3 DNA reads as TGTGCCACCAGTAAGGACAGGGTTTTACCGGGGAGCAATGAGCAGTTCTTC.

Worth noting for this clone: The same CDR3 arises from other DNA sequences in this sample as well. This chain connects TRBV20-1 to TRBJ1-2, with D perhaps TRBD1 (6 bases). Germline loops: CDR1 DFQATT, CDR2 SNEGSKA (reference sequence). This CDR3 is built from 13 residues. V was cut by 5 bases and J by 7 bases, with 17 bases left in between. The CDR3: CSAPRGGGRGYTF. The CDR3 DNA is TGCAGTGCTCCAAGGGGGGGCGGCCGTGGCTACACCTTC.

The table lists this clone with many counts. CDR3 bases: TGCGCCAGCAGCTCGGGACAGGGAACAGATACGCAGTATTTT. Its translation: CASSSGQGTDTQYF. This rearrangement joins TRBV5-1 to TRBJ2-3; 9 bases agree with TRBD1. The V gene end was trimmed by 3 bases and the J gene end by 3 bases; junction bases not matched to a gene: 2. The CDR3 length is 14 residues. CDR1 SGHRS and CDR2 YFSETQ come from the germline V gene. The complete variable domain, with remaining parts taken from reference TRBV5-1 and TRBJ2-3, reads KAGVTQTPRYLIKTRGQQVTLSCSPISGHRSVSWYQQTPGQGLQFLFEYFSETQRNKGNFPGRFSGRQFSNSRSEMNVSTLELGDSALYLCASSSGQGTDTQYFGPGTRLTVL.

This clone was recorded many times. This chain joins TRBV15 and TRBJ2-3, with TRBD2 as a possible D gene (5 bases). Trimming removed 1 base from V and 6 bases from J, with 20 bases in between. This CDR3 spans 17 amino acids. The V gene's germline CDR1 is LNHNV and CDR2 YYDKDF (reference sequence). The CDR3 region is CATSRAPRRVVSDTQYF. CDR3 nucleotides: TGTGCCACCAGCAGAGCCCCAAGGCGGGTTGTATCGGATACGCAGTATTTT.

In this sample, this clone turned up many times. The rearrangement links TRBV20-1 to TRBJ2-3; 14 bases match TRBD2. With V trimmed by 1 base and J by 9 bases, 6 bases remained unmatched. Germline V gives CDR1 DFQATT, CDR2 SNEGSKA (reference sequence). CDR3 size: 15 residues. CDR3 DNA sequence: TGCAGTGCTAGAGCGACTAGCGGGGGGGTTATCACGCAGTATTTT. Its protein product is CSARATSGGVITQYF.